One T cell receptor (beta chain) is described in this entry. Germline V gives CDR1 SGHNT, CDR2 YYREEE (reference sequence). With 5 bases clipped from V and 7 bases from J, the junction kept 5 bases outside the gene matches. The CDR3 has 14 residues. The data were obtained in a study of blood T cell repertoires in COVID-19. Turning to the study itself: Italy, Spain and the United States were the sources of the convalescent and acute COVID-19 samples. From T cells, B-cell-depleted T cells, or PBMCs came the material, which was cDNA or gDNA.

Under the authors' procedure: Reference gene primer amplification gave estimated nucleated cell counts. The method was immunoSEQ multiplex PCR; TCRdb's version includes in-frame clones alone and lacks a portion of them. The V and J calls and clone size were taken over from that table, and D and trimming were inferred from the DNA. The sample has around 130,000 clones; approximately 90% are singletons. Sample: peripheral blood. This rearrangement joins TRBV5-4 to TRBJ1-6; 8 bases are a match to TRBD1. This sequence originates from a man aged 45-60 years with active or convalescent COVID-19. The CDR3 reads CASRMDRANSPLHF. As DNA, the CDR3 is TGTGCCAGCAGAATGGACAGGGCGAATTCACCCCTCCACTTT. The variable domain in full, completed from reference TRBV5-4 and TRBJ1-6, reads ETGVTQSPTHLIKTRGQQVTLRCSSQSGHNTVSWYQQALGQGPQFIFQYYREEENGRGNFPPRFSGLQFPNYSSELNVNALELDDSALYLCASRMDRANSPLHFGNGTRLTVT.